One and the same sample provided the 9 T cell receptor beta chains below, sequenced in a study of blood T cell repertoires in COVID-19. Using immunoSEQ multiplex PCR, the repertoire was profiled, and TCRdb retains in-frame clones only, with some absent. The table records roughly 150,000 clones, around 81% of them present only once. The sample consisted of peripheral blood. Receptor source: a woman aged 80 or over with COVID-19, enrolled during active disease.

The J gene is TRBJ2-1, the V gene TRBV27; D is ambiguous. Germline loops: CDR1 MNHEY, CDR2 SMNVEV (reference sequence). Between the trimmed V and J ends, which lost 6 bases and 0 bases, there was a span of 15 bases. The CDR3 is 16 amino acids. In DNA, the CDR3 is TGTGCCAGCAGCGGATCGGCGGTCAGCTCCTACAATGAGCAGTTCTTC. Encoded protein: CASSGSAVSSYNEQFF.

This chain joins TRBV6-5 and TRBJ1-3; possibly TRBD1 for D (5 bases). Germline values: CDR1 MNHEY, CDR2 SVGAGI. V was pared by 6 bases and J by 0 bases, with 12 bases between. The CDR3 loop spans 15 amino acids. CDR3 protein: CASRTTVYSGNTIYF. DNA of the CDR3: TGTGCCAGCAGGACGACAGTGTACTCTGGAAACACCATATATTTT.

The chain couples TRBV7-2 to TRBJ1-6; no definite D call. Per germline, CDR1 SGHTA and CDR2 FQGNSA. CDR3 length: 14 amino acids. Trimming left V 3 bases short and J 7 bases short, with 10 bases between. CDR3 DNA sequence: TGTGCCAGCAGCTTGCAGGCAGTGAATTCACCCCTCCACTTT. This translates into CASSLQAVNSPLHF.

This clone was seen a few times. The chain is built from TRBV7-3 and TRBJ2-1, with a weak D call TRBD2 (5 bases). The CDR3 runs to 15 residues. V was shortened by 5 bases and J by 7 bases, with 18 bases between the two germline ends. Germline CDR1 reads SGHTA; CDR2 reads FQGTGA. The DNA for the CDR3 is TGTGCCAGCAGCGCCGGAGGTGGGTTTAGGAATGAGCAGTTCTTC. Translating gives CASSAGGGFRNEQFF.

The gene calls are TRBV20-1 and TRBJ2-3; 7 positions agree with TRBD1. V was pared by 3 bases and J by 1 base, with 10 bases of the junction left unmatched. This CDR3 is built from 16 residues. The germline gives CDR1 DFQATT, CDR2 SNEGSKA (reference sequence). The CDR3 here is CSASRVRGRGTDTQYF. The CDR3 DNA reads TGCAGTGCTAGTCGGGTAAGGGGGCGCGGCACAGATACGCAGTATTTT.

Only one count was recorded for this clone. Here the CDR3 reads CASTGTAGAEKLFF. The CDR3 nucleotides are TGTGCCAGCACGGGAACAGCAGGGGCTGAAAAACTGTTTTTT. J is TRBJ1-4 and V is TRBV6-5; possible D gene TRBD1, 6 bases. CDR3 size: 14 residues. V lost 7 bases and J 7 bases, leaving 16 bases between the germline ends. CDR1 is MNHEY and CDR2 is SVGAGI in the germline V gene.

The chain links TRBV24-1 to TRBJ1-1; D not certain. The CDR3 loop spans 13 amino acids. Germline V gene sequence: CDR1 KGHDR, CDR2 SFDVKD. Trimming cost V 8 bases and J 0 bases, with 9 bases left between them. CDR3 DNA sequence: TGTGCCACCATGGCAGACATGAACACTGAAGCTTTCTTT. It yields the protein CATMADMNTEAFF.

This chain connects TRBV10-3 to TRBJ1-1; D is possibly TRBD1 (5 bases). The germline V gene has CDR1 ENHRY and CDR2 SYGVKD. The length of the CDR3 is 14 residues. CDR3 in amino acids: CASGSGGMNTEAFF. Here the CDR3 DNA reads TGTGCTTCTGGGTCCGGGGGGATGAACACTGAAGCTTTCTTT.

The chain recombines TRBV3-1 (or the pseudogene TRBV3-2) with TRBJ1-6; 7 positions agree with TRBD1. V dropped 4 bases and J dropped 9; count of bases not matched to a gene: 9. Germline V lookup: CDR1 LGHDT, CDR2 YNNKEL (reference sequence). This CDR3 is built from 15 residues. The CDR3 spells CASSPPDRDGSPLHF. DNA of the CDR3: TGTGCCAGCAGCCCTCCCGACAGGGATGGTTCACCCCTCCACTTT.